The clone carrying this T cell receptor (beta chain) has more than one count but fewer than ten. This specimen comes from a study of blood T cell repertoires in COVID-19. The CDR3 sequence is 14 residues long. After removal of 4 bases from V and 7 bases from J, the junction contained 10 bases not matched to a gene. Germline V gene data show CDR1 as SGHRS and CDR2 as YFSETQ. The assay was immunoSEQ multiplex PCR, and TCRdb's table has in-frame clones only and misses some. This table holds about 250,000 clones, about 83% found once. This clonotype was sampled from a human donor in a cohort sampled during active COVID-19. The genes are TRBV5-1 and TRBJ2-7; 8 bases are shared with TRBD1. The specimen sequenced was peripheral blood. This chain's CDR3 is CASSPGTGGEEQYF. DNA of the CDR3: TGCGCCAGCAGCCCCGGAACAGGGGGAGAGGAGCAGTACTTC.